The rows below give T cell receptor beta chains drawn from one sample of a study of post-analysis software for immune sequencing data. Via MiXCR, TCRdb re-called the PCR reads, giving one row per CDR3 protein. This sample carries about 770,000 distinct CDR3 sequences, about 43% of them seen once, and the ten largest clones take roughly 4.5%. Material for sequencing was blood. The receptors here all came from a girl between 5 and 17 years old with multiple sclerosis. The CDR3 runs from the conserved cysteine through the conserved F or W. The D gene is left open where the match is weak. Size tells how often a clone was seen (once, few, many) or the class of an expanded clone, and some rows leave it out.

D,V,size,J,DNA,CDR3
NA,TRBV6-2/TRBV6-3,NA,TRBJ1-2,TGTGCCACCGTACGGGGCTATGGCTACACCTTC,CATVRGYGYTF
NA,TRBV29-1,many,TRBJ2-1,TGCAGCGAATCCGGGAGTGACAATGAGCAGTTCTTC,CSESGSDNEQFF
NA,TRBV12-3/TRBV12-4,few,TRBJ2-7,TGTGCCAGCAGTACGGGACGCGGGTTTCACGAGCAGTACTTC,CASSTGRGFHEQYF
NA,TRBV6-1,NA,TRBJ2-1,TGTGCCAGCAGTGAAGTAGGCCATACTGAGCAGTTCTTC,CASSEVGHTEQFF
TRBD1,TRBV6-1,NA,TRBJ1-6,TGTGCCAGCAGTGAACCCGGGACAGTCGGGCCCCTCCACTTT,CASSEPGTVGPLHF
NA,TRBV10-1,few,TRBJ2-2,TGCGCCAGCAGTGCGACAGAGTACACCGGGGAGCTGTTTTTT,CASSATEYTGELFF
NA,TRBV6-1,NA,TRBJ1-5,TGTGCCAGCAGTGTCTCTGGGGGTAGCAATCAGCCCCAGCATTTT,CASSVSGGSNQPQHF
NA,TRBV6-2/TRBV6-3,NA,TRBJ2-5,TGTGCCAGCAGTTACCAGAGTTGGGAGACCCAGTACTTC,CASSYQSWETQYF
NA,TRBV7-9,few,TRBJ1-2,TGTGCCAGCAGCTTTACGGGGTTCGACTATGGCTACACCTTC,CASSFTGFDYGYTF
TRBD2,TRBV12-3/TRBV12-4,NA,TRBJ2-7,TGTGTCAGCAGGTTGCTAGCGGGAGCATCCGAGCAGTACTTC,CVSRLLAGASEQYF
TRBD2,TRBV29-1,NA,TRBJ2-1,TGCAGCGTGGGGGTAGCGGGAGTCCCCTACGAGCAGTTCTTC,CSVGVAGVPYEQFF
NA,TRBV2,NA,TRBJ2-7,TGTGCCAGCAGGGGCCCCGCCGCGGGCGAGCAGTACTTC,CASRGPAAGEQYF
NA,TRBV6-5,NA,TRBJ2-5,TGTGCCAGCAGTTCGACCCTCTCCGGACTGGGTTCCTACAATGAGCAGTACTTC,CASSSTLSGLGSYNEQYF